Only a few counts were recorded for the clone carrying this T cell receptor beta chain. What it binds is unknown. The CDR3 has 15 residues. Germline CDR1 reads MNHNS; CDR2 reads SASEGT. Trimming removed 7 bases at V and 0 bases at J, with 16 bases between. Measured with immunoSEQ multiplex PCR; TCRdb has only the in-frame clones, and not every one. In the table there are fewer than 130,000 clones, just under 95% of which are singletons. This entry belongs to a study of siplizumab effects on memory and regulatory T cells. Study outcomes and limitations: Siplizumab conditions gave an average of approximately 70% Treg-derived mappable alloreactive CD4+ clones, versus about 26% for controls.

The chain has TRBV6-1 and TRBJ2-7; TRBD2 is a possible D gene (7 bases). This clonotype originated in a human donor in good health. Material for sequencing was CD4+ T cells sorted from blood. CDR3 residues: CASIPGGLGSYEQYF. As DNA, the CDR3 is TGTGCCAGCATTCCCGGGGGGCTGGGCTCCTACGAGCAGTACTTC.